This T cell receptor beta chain emerged from a study of blood T cell repertoires in COVID-19. The J segment lost 1 base and the V segment lost 1 base, leaving 3 bases of the junction unmatched. The CDR3 consists of 16 residues. Germline-derived CDR1 and CDR2 are LNHDA and SQIVND (reference sequence). The repertoire was sequenced with immunoSEQ multiplex PCR; TCRdb's copy has only in-frame clones and lacks some. The data show about 210,000 clones, 80% to 90% seen once. The sequencing sample was made of peripheral blood. The clonotype was recovered from a man aged 40-49 years with acute or convalescent COVID-19. The chain employs TRBV19 and TRBJ2-1, with TRBD2 matching 8 bases. The CDR3 sequence is CASSIGSGISYNEQFF. The DNA for the CDR3 is TGTGCCAGTAGTATAGGTAGCGGGATTTCCTACAATGAGCAGTTCTTC.